Here is one T cell receptor beta chain with its context. The antigen remains unidentified. At one end the junction does not follow the germline gene, possibly because of a read error. The source of the sample is a study of beta chain features in type 1 diabetes. Looking at the study overall: Sorted cells from all samples, numbering 95 million to 140 million, were examined.

Central memory, naive, regulatory and stem cell-like memory CD4+ cells were sorted by CD45RO/CCR7/CD25/CD127/CD95/CD27. Study-wide points: Compared to healthy donors, patients appeared to have naive, central memory and Treg TCRB repertoires that were more alike. TCRB CDR3s were moderately but significantly shorter in Type 1 diabetes patients in all four CD4+ subsets.

Expressed TCRB transcripts were sequenced because the entire RNA isolate underwent reverse transcription. Sequencing was performed with immunoSEQ multiplex PCR; in TCRdb, only in-frame clones are kept and a portion is missing. The table shows around 300,000 clones, with approximately 15% occurring only once. CDR1 SGHNT and CDR2 YYREEE come from the germline V gene (reference sequence). The CDR3 extends over 15 amino acids. V is TRBV5-4 and J is TRBJ2-5, with TRBD1 as a possible D gene (5 bases). The source material was naive CD4+ T cells from blood. This TCR was sampled from a man younger than 30 with type 1 diabetes. This chain's CDR3 is CASSQRPGQQETQYF. CDR3 in DNA: TGCGCCAGCAGCCAGCGCCCAGGGCAGCAAGAGACCCAGTACTTC.